This T cell receptor beta chain was identified in a study of T cell repertoires in cytomegalovirus infection. The germline V gene encodes CDR1 MNHNY and CDR2 SVGAGI (reference sequence). The CDR3 sequence is 15 residues long. TCRdb independently ran MiXCR on the reads; one entry per CDR3 protein. The data show around 500,000 distinct CDR3 sequences, with roughly 43% seen just once and roughly two fifths held by the top ten. Note on this clonotype: Its antigen is not known.

The origin of this receptor is a human donor in good health (CMV status not recorded). Some clones in this sample may be carry-over from other donors' samples. V is TRBV6-6 and J is TRBJ2-5, with D perhaps TRBD1 (5 bases). Specimen: cultured PBMCs, collected from culture after CMV antigen stimulation. The CDR3 region is CVTNNDAGFLGAQYF. The CDR3 bases are TGTGTCACCAATAACGATGCAGGGTTCCTTGGGGCCCAGTACTTC.